This T cell receptor beta chain was recorded in a study of blood T cell repertoires in COVID-19. Study at large: The United States, Italy and Spain provided the acute and convalescent COVID-19 samples. From T cells, B-cell-depleted T cells, or PBMCs came the material, which was cDNA or gDNA.

As processed by the authors: Reference gene primer amplification yielded estimated nucleated cell counts. The table came from immunoSEQ multiplex PCR; TCRdb's copy has only in-frame clones and leaves some out. V and J calls and clone size are given by that table; D and trimming were obtained from the DNA. The sample consists of a few hundred thousand clones, around 89% of them appearing once. The CDR3 length is 15 residues. Trimming shortened V by 5 bases and J by 5 bases, and 18 bases separated the two germline ends. Germline CDR1 reads MDHEN; CDR2 reads SYDVKM. The sample comprised peripheral blood. This chain joins TRBV28 and TRBJ1-1; D not resolved. This sequence originates from a man younger than 35 who had recovered from COVID-19. This CDR3 is CASSLPGLAWTEAFF. The CDR3 coding sequence is TGTGCCAGCAGTCTCCCCGGCTTAGCTTGGACTGAAGCTTTCTTT. The complete variable domain, with remaining parts taken from reference TRBV28 and TRBJ1-1, reads DVKVTQSSRYLVKRTGEKVFLECVQDMDHENMFWYRQDPGLGLRLIYFSYDVKMKEKGDIPEGYSVSREKKERFSLILESASTNQTSMYLCASSLPGLAWTEAFFGQGTRLTVV.